Listed here are 17 T cell receptor beta chains from one sample, sequenced in a study of pediatric ulcerative colitis. Some clones are missing from TCRdb's copy, which holds only in-frame ones; the method was immunoSEQ multiplex PCR. The sample has about 35,000 clones, roughly 81% seen once. During colonoscopy, one to two rectal pinch biopsies were collected. The sequenced sample was gut tissue. Receptors originate from a boy aged 10-17 years with mild ulcerative colitis.

This chain links TRBV30 with TRBJ2-5, with D possibly matching TRBD2 (5 bases). V lost 4 bases, J lost 5 bases, and 14 bases lay in between. The germline V gene encodes CDR1 GTSNPN and CDR2 SVGIG (reference sequence). The CDR3 loop spans 13 amino acids. The CDR3 bases are TGTGCCTGGACCGAGGGCAGTCAGGAGACCCAGTACTTC. Its protein is CAWTEGSQETQYF.

The chain has TRBV6-4 and TRBJ1-1; TRBD1 might be the D (6 bases). Trimming pared 6 bases from V and 4 bases from J, leaving 12 bases between. Germline CDR1 MRHNA, CDR2 SNTAGT. This CDR3 comprises 13 residues. CDR3 residues: CASSLQGGTEAFF. The CDR3 DNA reads as TGTGCCAGCAGCCTACAGGGCGGCACTGAAGCTTTCTTT.

The chain has TRBV29-1 and TRBJ1-5; D is ambiguous. The CDR3 length is 13 residues. V lost 7 bases and J 4 bases, leaving 14 bases between the germline ends. Germline CDR1 reads SQVTM; CDR2 reads ANQGSEA. In nucleotides, the CDR3 is TGCAGCGCCGACCTTGGACCGAATCAGCCCCAGCATTTT. Amino acids: CSADLGPNQPQHF.

This chain connects TRBV7-2 to TRBJ1-3; D possibly corresponds to TRBD1 (5 bases). The CDR3 runs to 12 residues. V was trimmed by 3 bases and J by 9 bases, leaving 9 bases between them. Germline V gene data show CDR1 as SGHTA and CDR2 as FQGNSA. The CDR3 DNA is TGTGCCAGCAGCTTTCCGGGGACCACCATATATTTT. Its translation: CASSFPGTTIYF. The variable domain in full, completed from reference TRBV7-2 and TRBJ1-3, reads GAGVSQSPSNKVTEKGKDVELRCDPISGHTALYWYRQSLGQGLEFLIYFQGNSAPDKSGLPSDRFSAERTGGSVSTLTIQRTQQEDSAVYLCASSFPGTTIYFGEGSWLTVV.

The chain links TRBV30 to TRBJ1-1, with unresolved D. Deletions cut 8 bases from V and 6 bases from J, with 13 bases between. The CDR3 has 11 amino acids. CDR1 and CDR2 from the germline V gene are GTSNPN and SVGIG (reference sequence). CDR3 bases: TGTGCCCTGCTTTGGGCGGCTGAAGCTTTCTTT. Encoded protein: CALLWAAEAFF.

The gene calls are TRBV2 and TRBJ1-2, with a tentative D call TRBD1 (5 bases). Trimming stripped 2 bases from V and 8 bases from J, with 15 bases between. CDR3 length equals 14 residues. CDR1 SNHLY and CDR2 FYNNEI come from the germline V gene. The CDR3 DNA is TGTGCCAGCAGTGAACCACGACGAGACAGAGGCTACACCTTC. Protein sequence: CASSEPRRDRGYTF.

The gene calls are TRBV10-3 and TRBJ1-2; D might be TRBD1 (6 bases). Trimming removed 6 bases at V and 8 bases at J, with 16 bases between. The CDR3 has 13 amino acids. Per the germline V gene, CDR1 is ENHRY and CDR2 is SYGVKD. CDR3 nucleotide sequence: TGTGCCATCAGAGACCTGGGGGCGGGAGGCTACACCTTC. This encodes CAIRDLGAGGYTF.

The chain couples TRBV5-1 to TRBJ2-3; D not resolved. The CDR3 has 14 amino acids. Germline loops: CDR1 SGHRS, CDR2 YFSETQ. Trimming took off 1 base at V and 5 bases at J, with 11 bases between the two ends. The CDR3 nucleotides are TGCGCCAGCAGCTTGTCTAGAAGTGAAGATACGCAGTATTTT. It specifies CASSLSRSEDTQYF.

J is TRBJ2-2 and V is TRBV27, with D possibly being TRBD2 (5 bases). Germline V gene data show CDR1 as MNHEY and CDR2 as SMNVEV (reference sequence). The CDR3 consists of 16 residues. V gave up 5 bases and J gave up 4 bases, with 17 bases separating them. CDR3 sequence reads: CASSQAVGLPTGELFF. The CDR3 nucleotides are TGTGCCAGCAGTCAAGCGGTAGGGCTGCCCACCGGGGAGCTGTTTTTT.

This clone was recorded only once. The gene calls are TRBV5-1 and TRBJ1-2; no clear D gene. Per germline, CDR1 SGHRS and CDR2 YFSETQ. Trimming took 0 bases from V and 3 from J, leaving 9 bases between them. The length of the CDR3 is 14 residues. The CDR3 loop reads CASSLEVSYYGYTF. CDR3 sequence (DNA): TGCGCCAGCAGCTTGGAAGTCAGCTACTATGGCTACACCTTC.

This clone was recorded a few times. CDR3 DNA sequence: TGTGCCAGCAGTCCTGACAGGTTTACCTACGAGCAGTACTTC. This encodes CASSPDRFTYEQYF. V and J are TRBV6-1 and TRBJ2-7, with a tentative D call TRBD1 (6 bases). The CDR3 is 14 residues long. V gave up 5 bases and J gave up 2 bases, with 13 bases separating them. Germline CDR1 reads MNHNS; CDR2 reads SASEGT.

The genes are TRBV5-1 and TRBJ2-7; D gene unclear. Per the germline V gene, CDR1 is SGHRS and CDR2 is YFSETQ. This CDR3 comprises 12 residues. V lost 4 bases, J lost 4 bases, and 9 bases lay in between. CDR3 protein: CASSPNRYEQYF. CDR3 nucleotide sequence: TGCGCCAGCAGCCCCAACCGGTACGAGCAGTACTTC.

This clone is a singleton in its sample. The chain links TRBV11-3 to TRBJ2-3; 10 nucleotides agree with TRBD2. Losses at the gene ends were 5 bases for V and 10 bases for J; bases not matched to a gene: 15. CDR3 length equals 16 residues. Germline values: CDR1 SGHNT, CDR2 YENEEA. The CDR3 loop is CASSPWLAGGLVPQYF. In DNA form, the CDR3 reads TGTGCCAGCAGCCCATGGTTAGCGGGGGGTCTTGTACCGCAGTATTTT.

This chain links TRBV7-9 with TRBJ2-1; TRBD1 matches 9 bases. The germline V gene encodes CDR1 SEHNR and CDR2 FQNEAQ (reference sequence). V lost 4 bases and J lost 9; bases outside the gene matches: 4. The CDR3 is 13 residues long. The CDR3 sequence: CASSYTGGSEQFF. The CDR3, as DNA: TGTGCCAGCAGCTACACAGGGGGCAGTGAGCAGTTCTTC.

The gene calls are TRBV4-1 and TRBJ1-2; the match to TRBD1 covers 7 bases. V shed 1 base and J 4 bases; nucleotides not matched to a gene: 6. The CDR3 length is 15 residues. The germline CDR1 and CDR2 sequences are MGHRA and YSYEKL. The CDR3, as DNA: TGCGCCAGCAGCCAAGCCGGACAGGCAGCCTATGGCTACACCTTC. The encoded protein is CASSQAGQAAYGYTF.

As for this clone: Other DNA sequences in the sample encode the same CDR3. J is TRBJ1-1 and V is TRBV2; D is ambiguous. Per germline, CDR1 SNHLY and CDR2 FYNNEI. Trimming took off 0 bases at V and 0 bases at J, with 8 bases between the two ends. CDR3 length: 15 residues. The CDR3 region has the DNA TGTGCCAGCAGTGAAGCGCCCGGGGTGAACACTGAAGCTTTCTTT. Protein: CASSEAPGVNTEAFF.

This clone was observed a handful of times. The rearrangement uses TRBV19 and TRBJ2-7; 8 bases agree with TRBD2. V lost 5 bases to trimming and J lost 3 bases; unmatched junction nucleotides: 9. Germline V lookup: CDR1 LNHDA, CDR2 SQIVND (reference sequence). The CDR3 has 15 amino acids. CDR3 coding DNA: TGTGCCAGTAGTCGGGAGGGGGGCCTTGACTACGAGCAGTACTTC. Its translation is CASSREGGLDYEQYF.